Presented here are 9 T cell receptor beta chains from one specimen sequenced in a study of blood T cells in healthy people across ages. Alongside a J-beta primer mix, a sample-barcoded 5' primer served in a second PCR lasting roughly 7 to 11 cycles. TCRdb used MiXCR to reprocess the 5' RACE reads, holding one entry per CDR3 protein. The sample records about 760,000 distinct CDR3 sequences, about 56% being singletons. The sequenced sample was blood. These receptors came from a man aged 35 to 55 in good health.

The chain employs TRBV3-1 and TRBJ1-1, with 7 bases identical to TRBD1. The CDR3 spans 15 residues. In germline, CDR1 is LGHDT, CDR2 YNNKEL (reference sequence). V lost 3 bases and J lost 0; bases outside the gene matches: 4. The CDR3 sequence is CASSHSGGMNTEAFF. The CDR3, as DNA: TGTGCCAGCAGCCACTCAGGGGGTATGAACACTGAAGCTTTCTTT. Based on the CDR3 plus reference TRBV3-1 and TRBJ1-1, the full variable domain is DTAVSQTPKYLVTQMGNDKSIKCEQNLGHDTMYWYKQDSKKFLKIMFSYNNKELIINETVPNRFSPKSPDKAHLNLHINSLELGDSAVYFCASSHSGGMNTEAFFGQGTRLTVV.

CDR3: CSVAPLAGGPLHEQFF. The CDR3 nucleotides are TGCAGCGTTGCCCCTCTAGCGGGAGGGCCTCTTCATGAGCAGTTCTTC. The chain links TRBV29-1 to TRBJ2-1; 12 bases fit TRBD2. Losses at the gene ends were 4 bases for V and 8 bases for J; bases not matched to a gene: 12. The CDR3 is 16 amino acids. Germline V lookup: CDR1 SQVTM, CDR2 ANQGSEA.

The rearrangement links TRBV6-6 to TRBJ1-6; TRBD1 matches 10 bases. J was trimmed by 9 bases and V by 9 bases; bases with no gene match: 2. The CDR3 extends over 12 amino acids. Per the germline V gene, CDR1 is MNHNY and CDR2 is SVGAGI (reference sequence). The CDR3, as DNA: TGTGCCAGTGGACAGGGGGGTTCACCCCTCCACTTT. This codes for CASGQGGSPLHF.

This clonotype was counted between two and nine times. The rearrangement joins TRBV28 to TRBJ2-5, with D unresolved. In germline, CDR1 is MDHEN, CDR2 SYDVKM. This CDR3 has 14 residues. Trimming pared 0 bases from V and 2 bases from J, leaving 7 bases between. The CDR3 sequence: CASSLWAGQETQYF. Written as DNA, the CDR3 is TGTGCCAGCAGTTTATGGGCAGGTCAAGAGACCCAGTACTTC.

J is TRBJ2-5 and V is TRBV3-1, with D possibly matching TRBD2 (6 bases). The J call may be mistaken, given a closer DNA end match to TRBJ2-7. The CDR3 has 15 residues. Germline CDR1 LGHDT, CDR2 YNNKEL (reference sequence). The CDR3 loop reads CASSQDAGPPYEQYF. In DNA, the CDR3 is TGTGCCAGCAGCCAAGACGCGGGACCCCCCTACGAGCAGTACTTC.

The rearrangement uses TRBV9 and TRBJ2-5, with D unresolved. There are 15 residues in the CDR3. CDR1 is SGDLS and CDR2 is YYNGEE in the germline V gene. Trimming cost V 0 bases and J 2 bases, with 11 bases left between them. In DNA form, the CDR3 reads TGTGCCAGCAGCGTAGAGGGCAACTTGCAAGAGACCCAGTACTTC. Translation: CASSVEGNLQETQYF.

The rearrangement uses TRBV6-5 and TRBJ2-1; weak D call: TRBD2 (5 bases). Germline lookup yields CDR1 MNHEY and CDR2 SVGAGI. The CDR3 loop spans 15 amino acids. The V and J ends lost 3 bases and 4 bases respectively, with 13 bases between them. CDR3 sequence: CASSYERGIYNEQFF. The CDR3 DNA reads as TGTGCCAGCAGTTATGAACGGGGAATATACAATGAGCAGTTCTTC.

The V call is TRBV12-3 or TRBV12-4, the J call TRBJ2-3, with D unclear. Trimming shortened V by 1 base and J by 4 bases, and 9 bases separated the two germline ends. The CDR3 is 14 residues long. The CDR3 loop reads CASSLGLPPDTQYF. DNA of the CDR3: TGTGCCAGCAGTTTAGGATTACCCCCAGATACGCAGTATTTT.

This clonotype was detected a few times. V and J are TRBV28 and TRBJ2-1, with 8 positions matching TRBD2. Germline CDR1 and CDR2: MDHEN and SYDVKM. Losses at the gene ends were 4 bases for V and 0 bases for J; bases not matched to a gene: 5. CDR3 size: 16 residues. The CDR3 sequence: CASSSSGTSSYNEQFF. CDR3 nucleotide sequence: TGTGCCAGCAGTTCCTCCGGGACTAGCTCCTACAATGAGCAGTTCTTC.